Following are 25 T cell receptor beta chains from one sample sequenced in a study of OX40 agonist ivuxolimab in advanced cancers. Profiled with immunoSEQ multiplex PCR; TCRdb holds only in-frame clones, not every one. The repertoire holds 100,000 to 150,000 clones, with around 92% as singletons. This sample comprised CD4+ or CD8+ T cells sorted from blood, obtained in a trial of the OX40 agonist ivuxolimab. All receptors derive from an adult with an advanced solid tumor such as melanoma, head and neck, liver or kidney cancer.

This clone has only one observation. This rearrangement joins TRBV9 to TRBJ2-5, with 8 bases aligning to TRBD2. CDR1 and CDR2 from the germline V gene are SGDLS and YYNGEE. The length of the CDR3 is 15 residues. V lost 0 bases to trimming and J lost 5 bases; unmatched junction nucleotides: 6. The CDR3 reads CASSVEAGTRETQYF. In DNA, the CDR3 is TGTGCCAGCAGCGTAGAGGCAGGGACTAGGGAGACCCAGTACTTC.

This chain links TRBV18 with TRBJ2-5; 9 bases line up with TRBD1. Trimming cost V 1 base and J 3 bases; bases outside gene matches: 0. Germline V gene data show CDR1 as KGHSH and CDR2 as LQKENI. The CDR3 totals 14 residues. CDR3: CASSPRTGEETQYF. The CDR3 nucleotides are TGTGCCAGCTCACCACGGACAGGGGAAGAGACCCAGTACTTC.

The chain employs TRBV9 and TRBJ1-1, with 9 bases that match TRBD1. Germline CDR1 and CDR2: SGDLS and YYNGEE. V was clipped by 7 bases and J by 1 base; unmatched bases: 2. CDR3 size: 13 residues. The CDR3, as DNA: TGTGCCAGCGGGACAGGGTGGAACACTGAAGCTTTCTTT. Protein: CASGTGWNTEAFF.

The J gene is TRBJ1-2, the V gene TRBV5-8; no reliable D call. V was cut by 0 bases and J by 3 bases, with 12 bases left in between. Germline V gene lookup returns CDR1 SGHTS and CDR2 YDEGEE. This CDR3 is built from 15 residues. The CDR3 nucleotides are TGTGCCAGCAGCTTGGGTATCCGGATCGACTATGGCTACACCTTC. It encodes CASSLGIRIDYGYTF.

The genes are TRBV9 and TRBJ1-1; a weak D match, TRBD1 (6 bases). CDR1 is SGDLS and CDR2 is YYNGEE in the germline V gene. V was shortened by 0 bases and J by 1 base, with 10 bases between the two germline ends. CDR3 size: 15 residues. The CDR3 loop is CASSVETGWNTEAFF. As DNA, the CDR3 is TGTGCCAGCAGCGTAGAGACAGGTTGGAACACTGAAGCTTTCTTT.

Only one count was recorded for this clone. The chain employs TRBV28 and TRBJ1-1; no reliable D call. The germline V and J ends were trimmed by 7 bases and 3 bases, with 24 bases remaining between them. The germline gives CDR1 MDHEN, CDR2 SYDVKM. The CDR3 has 17 residues. The CDR3 DNA sequence: TGTGCCAGCAAAGAGGACCCATCTAGCTACGGGTACACTGAAGCTTTCTTT. It yields the protein CASKEDPSSYGYTEAFF.

J is TRBJ2-2 and V is TRBV5-4, with D uncertain. CDR3 length: 14 amino acids. V was cut by 0 bases and J by 1 base, with 4 bases left in between. The germline CDR1 and CDR2 sequences are SGHNT and YYREEE (reference sequence). The CDR3 coding sequence is TGTGCCAGCAGCTTGGGCGGGAACACCGGGGAGCTGTTTTTT. Translated: CASSLGGNTGELFF.

This chain uses TRBV10-3 with TRBJ2-3; 10 bases align to TRBD2. The germline CDR1 and CDR2 sequences are ENHRY and SYGVKD. The CDR3 runs to 13 residues. The V gene end was trimmed by 9 bases and the J gene end by 3 bases; junction bases not matched to a gene: 3. CDR3 loop: CAMSSGSTDTQYF. The CDR3, as DNA: TGTGCCATGTCTAGCGGGAGTACAGATACGCAGTATTTT.

V gene TRBV7-8 combines with J gene TRBJ2-1; 12 nucleotides match TRBD2. V gave up 5 bases and J gave up 2 bases; unmatched junction bases: 4. The CDR3 is made up of 16 amino acids. Per the germline V gene, CDR1 is SGHVS and CDR2 is FQNEAQ. CDR3 region: CASSPLAGGPYNEQFF. The CDR3, as DNA: TGTGCCAGCAGCCCGCTAGCGGGAGGGCCCTACAATGAGCAGTTCTTC.

The V and J genes are TRBV7-6 and TRBJ1-1; D not certain. The length of the CDR3 is 13 residues. Germline CDR1 and CDR2: SGHVS and FNYEAQ. V was clipped by 0 bases and J by 4 bases, with 6 bases between them. CDR3 loop: CASSLAGRTEAFF. The CDR3 DNA sequence: TGTGCCAGCAGCTTAGCTGGTCGCACTGAAGCTTTCTTT.

This clone was picked up a small number of times. V is TRBV4-1 and J is TRBJ1-1; weak D call: TRBD1 (5 bases). V lost 1 base to trimming and J lost 0 bases, with 18 bases between them. Germline values: CDR1 MGHRA, CDR2 YSYEKL. This CDR3 has 18 amino acids. The CDR3 protein is CASSQGLSRGQLNTEAFF. CDR3 coding DNA: TGCGCCAGCAGCCAAGGACTCTCTCGGGGCCAATTGAACACTGAAGCTTTCTTT.

J is TRBJ2-7 and V is TRBV4-1; 7 bases map to TRBD1. Trimming removed 0 bases from V and 3 bases from J; junction bases left unmatched: 8. The CDR3 has 16 residues. From germline, CDR1 is MGHRA and CDR2 YSYEKL. CDR3 DNA: TGCGCCAGCAGCCAAGATCAGTGGACAGGTCGCTACGAGCAGTACTTC. The encoded protein is CASSQDQWTGRYEQYF.

The rearrangement joins TRBV18 to TRBJ2-7; 11 nucleotides agree with TRBD1. The CDR3 totals 13 residues. V gave up 5 bases and J gave up 3 bases; unmatched junction bases: 0. CDR1 and CDR2 from the germline V gene are KGHSH and LQKENI. In nucleotides, the CDR3 is TGTGCCAGCTCAGGGACAGGGGGCTACGAGCAGTACTTC. It specifies CASSGTGGYEQYF.

V gene TRBV11-2 combines with J gene TRBJ1-1; D is unresolved. The V end lost 0 bases, the J end lost 1 base, and 6 bases lay between the germline ends. The CDR3 length is 14 residues. Looked up from germline, CDR1 is SGHAT and CDR2 is FQNNGV. The CDR3 DNA sequence: TGTGCCAGCAGCTTAGATGTCGGGAACACTGAAGCTTTCTTT. This translates into CASSLDVGNTEAFF. The full variable domain, completed using reference TRBV11-2 and TRBJ1-1, is EAGVAQSPRYKIIEKRQSVAFWCNPISGHATLYWYQQILGQGPKLLIQFQNNGVVDDSQLPKDRFSAERLKGVDSTLKIQPAKLEDSAVYLCASSLDVGNTEAFFGQGTRLTVV.

The chain carries TRBV5-6 and TRBJ2-1; TRBD2 aligns across 8 bases. CDR1 is SGHDT and CDR2 is YYEEEE in the germline V gene. The V gene end was trimmed by 4 bases and the J gene end by 0 bases; junction bases not matched to a gene: 9. This CDR3 has 17 amino acids. CDR3 coding DNA: TGTGCCAGCAGCCCCCGACTAGCGTTCAGCTCCTACAATGAGCAGTTCTTC. Translated: CASSPRLAFSSYNEQFF.

The chain combines TRBV19 with TRBJ1-1; no definite D call. This CDR3 is built from 14 residues. Trimming left V 1 base short and J 0 bases short, with 6 bases between. The germline V gene has CDR1 LNHDA and CDR2 SQIVND (reference sequence). The CDR3 loop reads CASSIASLNTEAFF. The CDR3 DNA sequence: TGTGCCAGTAGTATAGCCTCTTTGAACACTGAAGCTTTCTTT. The full variable domain, completed using reference TRBV19 and TRBJ1-1, is DGGITQSPKYLFRKEGQNVTLSCEQNLNHDAMYWYRQDPGQGLRLIYYSQIVNDFQKGDIAEGYSVSREKKESFPLTVTSAQKNPTAFYLCASSIASLNTEAFFGQGTRLTVV.

The chain combines TRBV5-4 with TRBJ2-1; 8 bases fit TRBD2. V gave up 3 bases and J gave up 5 bases; unmatched junction bases: 10. CDR1 is SGHNT and CDR2 is YYREEE in the germline V gene (reference sequence). The CDR3 is made up of 16 amino acids. CDR3 amino acids: CASSSRTSGVHNEQFF. The DNA of the CDR3 is TGTGCCAGCAGCTCGAGAACTAGCGGAGTACACAATGAGCAGTTCTTC.

The gene calls are TRBV2 and TRBJ2-5; 7 bases agree with TRBD1. CDR3 length: 15 amino acids. Germline CDR1 reads SNHLY; CDR2 reads FYNNEI. J lost 5 bases, V lost 5 bases, and 11 bases had no gene match. CDR3 protein: CASSREGAMRETQYF. CDR3 nucleotide sequence: TGTGCCAGCAGTCGCGAGGGGGCAATGCGGGAGACCCAGTACTTC.

CDR3 amino acids: CAISDSHENIPFF. The CDR3, as DNA: TGTGCCATCAGTGACTCCCATGAAAACATCCCGTTTTTT. The J gene is TRBJ1-4, the V gene TRBV10-3, with unresolved D. The ends were cut back, 3 bases at V and 16 bases at J, with 18 bases in the middle. The CDR3 runs to 13 residues. Germline values: CDR1 ENHRY, CDR2 SYGVKD.

The chain has TRBV7-8 and TRBJ1-1; D gene uncertain. V lost 1 base and J 1 base, leaving 7 bases between the germline ends. Germline V CDR1 and CDR2: SGHVS, FQNEAQ. The CDR3 runs to 14 residues. CDR3: CASSLGRGNTEAFF. The CDR3, as DNA: TGTGCCAGCAGCTTAGGAAGAGGGAACACTGAAGCTTTCTTT.

This clone has a handful of counts. The chain is built from TRBV6-5 and TRBJ2-7; D possibly matches TRBD1 or TRBD2 (6 bases each). CDR1 and CDR2 (germline): MNHEY, SVGAGI. Deletions cut 0 bases from V and 3 bases from J, with 9 bases between. The CDR3 is 14 residues long. CDR3 bases: TGTGCCAGCAGTTACTCGGAGGGGGACTACGAGCAGTACTTC. It codes for CASSYSEGDYEQYF.

The V gene is TRBV6-1, the J gene TRBJ1-2; D is unresolved. Germline V CDR1 and CDR2: MNHNS, SASEGT. The CDR3 contains 13 residues. V lost 3 bases and J lost 4, with 9 bases in between. The CDR3, as DNA: TGTGCCAGCAGTGATAGGCAGACCTATGGCTACACCTTC. This gives the protein CASSDRQTYGYTF.

On this clone: The identical CDR3 is also encoded by other nucleotide sequences in the sample. This chain joins TRBV9 and TRBJ2-3; D is unclear. The germline V gene has CDR1 SGDLS and CDR2 YYNGEE. V shed 0 bases and J shed 6 bases, with 5 bases lying between them. CDR3 length: 12 amino acids. Here the CDR3 reads CASSVATDTQYF. The CDR3, as DNA: TGTGCCAGCAGCGTAGCTACGGATACGCAGTATTTT.

V is TRBV18 and J is TRBJ1-1, with D tentatively TRBD1 (5 bases). Deletions cut 6 bases from V and 1 base from J, with 12 bases between. This CDR3 spans 14 amino acids. Germline V gene sequence: CDR1 KGHSH, CDR2 LQKENI. The CDR3 DNA reads as TGTGCCAGCTCCCGATTAGGACAGAACACTGAAGCTTTCTTT. It yields the protein CASSRLGQNTEAFF.

This clone was seen a few times. V is TRBV9 and J is TRBJ1-2; D is unclear. The CDR3 is made up of 13 amino acids. Germline V gives CDR1 SGDLS, CDR2 YYNGEE. V was trimmed by 0 bases and J by 6 bases, leaving 9 bases between them. CDR3 loop: CASSVVGSDGYTF. In nucleotides, the CDR3 is TGTGCCAGCAGCGTAGTGGGGTCTGATGGCTACACCTTC.